This T cell receptor beta chain was identified in a study of T cell repertoires in cytomegalovirus infection. In regard to this clonotype: Its antigen is not known.

Germline V CDR1 and CDR2: SGHVS, FQNEAQ. The trim removed 2 bases at V and 8 bases at J, leaving 8 bases unmatched. This CDR3 region has 15 residues. TCRdb analysed the reads with MiXCR anew, one entry per CDR3 protein. The data show roughly 990,000 distinct CDR3 sequences, less than 40% seen once. This rearrangement joins TRBV7-8 to TRBJ2-1, with 8 bases aligning to TRBD2. The receptor was isolated from a human donor in good health (CMV status not recorded). Some clones in this sample may be carry-over from other donors' samples. The specimen was cultured CD8+ T cells from PBMCs, collected from culture after CMV antigen stimulation. The CDR3 sequence is CASSLSGGALHEQFF. DNA for the CDR3: TGTGCCAGCAGCTTATCCGGGGGGGCCCTCCATGAGCAGTTCTTC.